A single sample gave rise to the 10 T cell receptor beta chains below, sequenced in a study of shared clonotypes between healthy human individuals (dated by TCRdb to the early 2020s). CD8 naive samples were CD45RO-negative cells positively selected for CCR7, giving a CD45RA+CCR7+ population that excluded TemRA cells. Library preparation employed the immunoSEQ multiplex PCR assay. Held by TCRdb, this immuneACCESS table contains in-frame sequences only and omits some clones. Under half of the omission traces to an unresolved V gene where checked; the cause of the rest is unknown. The sample table lists around 2,100,000 clones, about 95% of them with a count of one. Approximately 1% of the sample belongs to the ten largest clones. Sequenced sample: naive CD8+ T cells sorted from blood. The intended sense of this specimen's cell subset or site label: CD45RA+CCR7+. The source of these receptors is a man younger than 30 in good health.

This clone was detected only once. The V gene is TRBV5-1, the J gene TRBJ2-7, with D perhaps assigned TRBD1 or TRBD2 (5 bases each). CDR1 is SGHRS and CDR2 is YFSETQ in the germline V gene. The ends were cut back, 7 bases at V and 3 bases at J, with 17 bases in the middle. CDR3 length: 14 amino acids. CDR3 residues: CASSPAGTFYEQYF. As DNA, the CDR3 is TGCGCCAGCTCCCCCGCAGGGACCTTCTACGAGCAGTACTTC. The full variable domain, with the rest looked up from reference TRBV5-1 and TRBJ2-7, is KAGVTQTPRYLIKTRGQQVTLSCSPISGHRSVSWYQQTPGQGLQFLFEYFSETQRNKGNFPGRFSGRQFSNSRSEMNVSTLELGDSALYLCASSPAGTFYEQYFGPGTRLTVT.

This chain connects TRBV7-6 to TRBJ1-1, with D unclear. Trimming removed 1 base from V and 4 bases from J, with 7 bases in between. This CDR3 contains 13 residues. CDR1 and CDR2 from the germline V gene are SGHVS and FNYEAQ. CDR3 residues: CASSLDEGTEAFF. The CDR3 DNA sequence: TGTGCCAGCAGCTTAGACGAGGGCACTGAAGCTTTCTTT.

This chain joins TRBV10-2 and TRBJ2-5; 7 nucleotides agree with TRBD2. There are 12 residues in the CDR3. Trimming cost V 7 bases and J 4 bases; bases outside gene matches: 3. Per the germline V gene, CDR1 is WSHSY and CDR2 is SAAADI. CDR3 region: CASKSSGETQYF. The CDR3 nucleotides read TGCGCCAGCAAGTCTAGCGGAGAGACCCAGTACTTC.

The chain couples TRBV5-8 to TRBJ1-4, with 7 nucleotides matching TRBD1. The CDR3 contains 17 residues. CDR1 and CDR2 (germline): SGHTS, YDEGEE. V lost 4 bases to trimming and J lost 0 bases; unmatched junction nucleotides: 9. DNA for the CDR3: TGTGCCAGCAGCCACCCCGTGGGACAGCCAACTAATGAAAAACTGTTTTTT. Protein product: CASSHPVGQPTNEKLFF.

The V and J genes are TRBV27 and TRBJ1-4; 9 bases align to TRBD1. The CDR3 sequence is 14 residues long. V was clipped by 3 bases and J by 7 bases; unmatched bases: 3. The germline gives CDR1 MNHEY, CDR2 SMNVEV (reference sequence). Here the CDR3 DNA reads TGTGCCAGCAGTTTCGGGACAGGGCTTGAAAAACTGTTTTTT. Translated, it gives CASSFGTGLEKLFF.

A remark on this clone: This CDR3 is also generated by other DNA sequences in the sample. The J gene is TRBJ2-5, the V gene TRBV19; D is unresolved. The germline V gene encodes CDR1 LNHDA and CDR2 SQIVND (reference sequence). CDR3 size: 13 residues. Trimming removed 3 bases from V and 3 bases from J, with 8 bases in between. The CDR3, as DNA: TGTGCCAGTAGTATTGACGGAGAAGAGACCCAGTACTTC. Translated, it gives CASSIDGEETQYF.

The chain links TRBV13 to TRBJ2-1, with 13 nucleotides matching TRBD2. The V and J ends lost 5 bases and 4 bases, in that order; junction bases with no gene match: 5. Germline V lookup: CDR1 PRHDT, CDR2 FYEKMQ (reference sequence). The CDR3 has 16 residues. This CDR3 reads CASSPGLAGLYNEQFF. The CDR3 DNA sequence: TGTGCCAGCAGCCCGGGACTAGCGGGGCTTTACAATGAGCAGTTCTTC.

The rearrangement links TRBV13 to TRBJ1-3; TRBD1 might be the D (5 bases). V dropped 7 bases and J dropped 1 base, with 14 bases sitting between them. This CDR3 is 15 amino acids long. Germline CDR1 is PRHDT and CDR2 is FYEKMQ (reference sequence). The DNA of the CDR3 is TGTGCCAGCACCCTGGGACCGTCTTCTGGAAACACCATATATTTT. Protein sequence: CASTLGPSSGNTIYF.

J is TRBJ1-1 and V is TRBV4-1; tentative D call: TRBD1 (6 bases). This CDR3 has 17 amino acids. Germline CDR1 and CDR2: MGHRA and YSYEKL. The ends were cut back, 0 bases at V and 0 bases at J, with 14 bases in the middle. The CDR3 DNA follows: TGCGCCAGCAGCCAAGATCCGGGGGGGCTCATGAACACTGAAGCTTTCTTT. This encodes CASSQDPGGLMNTEAFF.

This chain connects TRBV7-9 to TRBJ2-7, with D uncertain. Germline values: CDR1 SEHNR, CDR2 FQNEAQ (reference sequence). V was shortened by 4 bases and J by 2 bases, with 6 bases between the two germline ends. CDR3 length equals 12 residues. The CDR3 DNA follows: TGTGCCAGCAGCTCGAAAGCCTACGAGCAGTACTTC. Translated: CASSSKAYEQYF.